The entry that follows covers one T cell receptor beta chain sequence. What it binds is not known. Germline V gene sequence: CDR1 LNHNV, CDR2 YYDKDF (reference sequence). Trimming shortened V by 5 bases and J by 5 bases, and 12 bases separated the two germline ends. The CDR3 covers 13 residues. This entry is derived from a study of T cells in Graves' hyperthyroidism and ophthalmopathy. Study results and caveats: Researchers report that a 13 V-J model separated ophthalmopathy from stable hyperthyroidism.

Patients counted as stable if ophthalmopathy did not develop within 18 months. Researchers barred patients who had uncontrolled infection, other autoimmune disease, pregnancy or lactation. From RNA transcripts, TCR beta CDR3 regions were amplified. HTBI primers were employed in a first-round RT-PCR of the TCR CDR3. TCRdb called the multiplex PCR reads again in MiXCR, with one record for every CDR3 protein. The repertoire includes approximately 560,000 distinct CDR3 sequences, 46% of them detected once, and 6.5% to 9% sits in the top ten. The chain employs TRBV15 and TRBJ1-1, with a possible D match to TRBD1 (5 bases). The sample comprised peripheral blood or thyroid tissue (not recorded which). The receptor's source is a woman younger than 35 with Graves' hyperthyroidism. CDR3 coding DNA: TGTGCCACCAGCGGTACAGGCGCTACTGAAGCTTTCTTT. This translates into CATSGTGATEAFF.